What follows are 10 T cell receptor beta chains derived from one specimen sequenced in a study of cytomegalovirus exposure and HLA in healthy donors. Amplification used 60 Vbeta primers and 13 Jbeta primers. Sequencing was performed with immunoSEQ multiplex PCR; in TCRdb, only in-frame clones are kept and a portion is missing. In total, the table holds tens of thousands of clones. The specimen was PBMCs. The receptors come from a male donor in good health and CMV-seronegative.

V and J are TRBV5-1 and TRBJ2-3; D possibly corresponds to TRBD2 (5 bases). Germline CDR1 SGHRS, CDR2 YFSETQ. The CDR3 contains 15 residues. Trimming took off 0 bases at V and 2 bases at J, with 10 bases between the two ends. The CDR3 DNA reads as TGCGCCAGCAGCTTGGAGCGGAGATCCACAGATACGCAGTATTTT. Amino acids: CASSLERRSTDTQYF.

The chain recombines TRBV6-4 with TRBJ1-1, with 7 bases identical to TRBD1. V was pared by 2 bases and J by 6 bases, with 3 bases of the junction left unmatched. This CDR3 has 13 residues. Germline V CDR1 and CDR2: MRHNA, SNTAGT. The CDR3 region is CASSDGQGAEAFF. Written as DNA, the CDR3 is TGTGCCAGCAGTGACGGGCAGGGGGCTGAAGCTTTCTTT.

The CDR3 reads CASSLAAGPNEKLFF. CDR3 nucleotides: TGTGCCAGCAGCTTAGCGGCGGGGCCCAATGAAAAACTGTTTTTT. J is TRBJ1-4 and V is TRBV7-9; weak D call: TRBD1 (5 bases). Germline loops: CDR1 SEHNR, CDR2 FQNEAQ (reference sequence). The CDR3 runs 15 residues. With 0 bases removed from V and 5 bases from J, the gap between germline ends came to 10 bases.

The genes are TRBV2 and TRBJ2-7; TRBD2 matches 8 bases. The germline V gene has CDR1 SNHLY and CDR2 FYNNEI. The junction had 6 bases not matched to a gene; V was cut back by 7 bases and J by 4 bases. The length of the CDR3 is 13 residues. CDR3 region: CASTGGRRYEQYF. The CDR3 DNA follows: TGTGCCAGCACCGGCGGGAGGCGGTACGAGCAGTACTTC.

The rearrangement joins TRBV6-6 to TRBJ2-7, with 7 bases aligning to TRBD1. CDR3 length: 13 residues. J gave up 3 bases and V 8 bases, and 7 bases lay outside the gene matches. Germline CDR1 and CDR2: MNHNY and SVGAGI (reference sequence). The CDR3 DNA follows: TGTGCCAGCCGCCACCGGGACAGCTACGAGCAGTACTTC. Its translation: CASRHRDSYEQYF.

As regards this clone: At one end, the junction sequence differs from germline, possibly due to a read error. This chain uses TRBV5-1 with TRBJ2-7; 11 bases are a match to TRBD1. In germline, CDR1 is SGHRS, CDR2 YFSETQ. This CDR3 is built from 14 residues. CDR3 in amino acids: CASSWTGGSGEQYF. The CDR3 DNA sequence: TGCGCCAGTAGCTGGACAGGGGGCAGCGGCGAGCAGTACTTC.

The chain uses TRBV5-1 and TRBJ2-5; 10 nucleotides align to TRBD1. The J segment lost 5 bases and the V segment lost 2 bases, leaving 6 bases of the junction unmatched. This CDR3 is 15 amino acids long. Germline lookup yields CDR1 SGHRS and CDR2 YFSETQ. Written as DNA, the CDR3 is TGCGCCAGCAGCTTCGGGGGACAGGGGTACGAGACCCAGTACTTC. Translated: CASSFGGQGYETQYF.

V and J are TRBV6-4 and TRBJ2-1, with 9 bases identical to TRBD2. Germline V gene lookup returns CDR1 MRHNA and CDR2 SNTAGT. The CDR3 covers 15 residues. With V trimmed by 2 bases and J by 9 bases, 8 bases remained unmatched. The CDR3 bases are TGTGCCAGCAGTGACGGGGCGGGAGGGCCTTTTGAGCAGTTCTTC. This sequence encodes CASSDGAGGPFEQFF.

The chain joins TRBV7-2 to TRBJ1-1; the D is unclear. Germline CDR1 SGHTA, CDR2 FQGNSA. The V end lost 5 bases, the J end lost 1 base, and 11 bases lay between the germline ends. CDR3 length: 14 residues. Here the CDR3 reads CASSPEVGNTEAFF. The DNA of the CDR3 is TGTGCCAGCAGCCCCGAGGTGGGGAACACTGAAGCTTTCTTT.

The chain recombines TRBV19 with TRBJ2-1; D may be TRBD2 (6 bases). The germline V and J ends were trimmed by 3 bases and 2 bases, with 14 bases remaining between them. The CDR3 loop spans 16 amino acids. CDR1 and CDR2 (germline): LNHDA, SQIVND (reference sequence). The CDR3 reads CASSILSSDAYNEQFF. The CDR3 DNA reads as TGTGCCAGTAGTATTCTGTCTAGCGACGCCTACAATGAGCAGTTCTTC.